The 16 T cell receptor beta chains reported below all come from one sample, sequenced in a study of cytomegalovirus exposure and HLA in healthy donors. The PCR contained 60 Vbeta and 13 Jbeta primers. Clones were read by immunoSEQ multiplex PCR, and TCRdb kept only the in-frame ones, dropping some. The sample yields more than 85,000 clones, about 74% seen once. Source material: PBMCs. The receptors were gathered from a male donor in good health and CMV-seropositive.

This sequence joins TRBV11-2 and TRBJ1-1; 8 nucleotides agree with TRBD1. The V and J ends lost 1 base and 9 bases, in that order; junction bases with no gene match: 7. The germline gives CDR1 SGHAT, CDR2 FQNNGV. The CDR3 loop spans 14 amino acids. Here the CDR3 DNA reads TGTGCCAGCAGCTTAGTCCAGGGGGCCGAGAAAGCTTTCTTT. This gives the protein CASSLVQGAEKAFF.

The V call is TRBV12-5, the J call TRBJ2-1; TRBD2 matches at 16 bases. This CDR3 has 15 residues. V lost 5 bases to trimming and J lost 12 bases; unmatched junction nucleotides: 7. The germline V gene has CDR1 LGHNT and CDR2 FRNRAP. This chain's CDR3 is CASGEGTSGRVAQFF. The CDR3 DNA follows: TGTGCTAGTGGTGAGGGGACTAGCGGGAGGGTAGCGCAGTTCTTC.

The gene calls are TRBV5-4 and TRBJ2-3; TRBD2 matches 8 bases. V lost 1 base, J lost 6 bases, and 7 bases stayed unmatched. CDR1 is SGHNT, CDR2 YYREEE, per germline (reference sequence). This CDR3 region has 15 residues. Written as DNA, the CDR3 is TGTGCCAGCAGCTTGCCGACGGGAGGGCCTGATACGCAGTATTTT. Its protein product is CASSLPTGGPDTQYF.

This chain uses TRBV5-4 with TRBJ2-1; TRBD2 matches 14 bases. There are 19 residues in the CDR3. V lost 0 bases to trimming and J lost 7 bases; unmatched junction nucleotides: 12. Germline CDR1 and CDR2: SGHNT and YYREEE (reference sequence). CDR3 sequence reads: CASSLVVGGLAGGGNEQFF. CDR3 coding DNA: TGTGCCAGCAGCTTGGTGGTAGGAGGACTAGCGGGAGGCGGAAATGAGCAGTTCTTC.

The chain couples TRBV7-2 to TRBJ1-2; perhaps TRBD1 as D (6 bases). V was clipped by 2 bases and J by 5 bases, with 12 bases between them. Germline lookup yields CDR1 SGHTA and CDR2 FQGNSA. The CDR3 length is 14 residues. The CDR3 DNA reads TGTGCCAGCAGCTTAAGCCCCCAGGGGTATGGCTACACCTTC. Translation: CASSLSPQGYGYTF.

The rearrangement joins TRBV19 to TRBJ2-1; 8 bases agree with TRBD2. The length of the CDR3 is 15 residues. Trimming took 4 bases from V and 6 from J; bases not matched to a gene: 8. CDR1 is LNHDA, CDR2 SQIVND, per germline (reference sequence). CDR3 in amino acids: CASSTPGLGFNEQFF. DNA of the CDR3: TGTGCCAGTAGTACGCCGGGACTAGGCTTCAATGAGCAGTTCTTC.

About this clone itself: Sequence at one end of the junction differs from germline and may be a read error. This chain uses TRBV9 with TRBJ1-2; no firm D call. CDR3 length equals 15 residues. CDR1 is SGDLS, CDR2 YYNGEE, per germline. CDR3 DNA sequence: TGTGCCAACAGCGTCCGGACGGCGGGGAGCTATGGCTACACCTTC. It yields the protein CANSVRTAGSYGYTF.

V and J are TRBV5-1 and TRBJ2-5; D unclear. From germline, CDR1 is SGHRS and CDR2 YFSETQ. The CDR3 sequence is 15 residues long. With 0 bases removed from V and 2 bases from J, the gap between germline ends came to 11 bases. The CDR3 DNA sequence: TGCGCCAGCAGCTTGGATAGCTTCCGGCAAGAGACCCAGTACTTC. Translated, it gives CASSLDSFRQETQYF.

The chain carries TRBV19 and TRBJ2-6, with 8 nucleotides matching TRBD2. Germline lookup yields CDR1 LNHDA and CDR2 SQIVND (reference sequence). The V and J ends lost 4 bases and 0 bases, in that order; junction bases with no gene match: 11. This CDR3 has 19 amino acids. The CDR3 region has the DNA TGTGCCAGTAGTAGCCCCGGAGTAGCGGGGATCTCTGGGGCCAACGTCCTGACTTTC. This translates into CASSSPGVAGISGANVLTF.

The CDR3 coding sequence is TGTGCCAGCAGCCTTGGGGGGGCCATTTACTACGAGCAGTACTTC. This codes for CASSLGGAIYYEQYF. The chain couples TRBV7-2 to TRBJ2-7, with D perhaps TRBD2 (7 bases). The germline CDR1 and CDR2 sequences are SGHTA and FQGNSA. The length of the CDR3 is 15 residues. The ends were cut back, 5 bases at V and 3 bases at J, with 17 bases in the middle.

The CDR3 nucleotides read TGTGCCAGCAGTGTCGGACAGGGGGCGGAAGGCTACACCTTC. As protein: CASSVGQGAEGYTF. The chain links TRBV28 to TRBJ1-2; 11 bases fit TRBD1. This CDR3 has 14 residues. Germline assignment: CDR1 MDHEN and CDR2 SYDVKM. Trimming cost V 5 bases and J 8 bases; bases outside gene matches: 7.

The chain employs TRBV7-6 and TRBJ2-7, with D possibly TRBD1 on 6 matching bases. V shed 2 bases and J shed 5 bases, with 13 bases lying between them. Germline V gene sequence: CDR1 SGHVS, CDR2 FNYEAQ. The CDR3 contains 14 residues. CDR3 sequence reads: CASSLIGGRNEQYF. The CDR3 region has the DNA TGTGCCAGCAGCTTAATAGGGGGTAGGAACGAGCAGTACTTC.

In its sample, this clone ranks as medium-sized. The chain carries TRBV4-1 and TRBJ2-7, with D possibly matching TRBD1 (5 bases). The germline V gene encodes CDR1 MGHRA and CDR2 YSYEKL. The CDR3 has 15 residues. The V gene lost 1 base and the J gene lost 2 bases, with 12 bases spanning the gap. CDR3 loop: CASSQGQGRAYEQYF. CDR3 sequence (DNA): TGCGCCAGCAGCCAAGGGCAGGGAAGGGCCTACGAGCAGTACTTC.

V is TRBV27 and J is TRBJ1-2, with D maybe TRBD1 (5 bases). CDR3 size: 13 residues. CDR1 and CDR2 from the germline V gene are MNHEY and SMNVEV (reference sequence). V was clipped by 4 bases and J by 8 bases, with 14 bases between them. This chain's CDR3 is CASSSTPWGGYTF. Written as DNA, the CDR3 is TGTGCCAGCAGTTCCACTCCCTGGGGCGGCTACACCTTC.

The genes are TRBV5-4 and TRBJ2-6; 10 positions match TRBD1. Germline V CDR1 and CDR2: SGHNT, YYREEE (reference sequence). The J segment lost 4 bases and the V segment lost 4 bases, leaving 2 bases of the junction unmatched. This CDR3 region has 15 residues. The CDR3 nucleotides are TGTGCCAGCAGCAGACAGGGGGCAGGGGCCAACGTCCTGACTTTC. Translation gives CASSRQGAGANVLTF.

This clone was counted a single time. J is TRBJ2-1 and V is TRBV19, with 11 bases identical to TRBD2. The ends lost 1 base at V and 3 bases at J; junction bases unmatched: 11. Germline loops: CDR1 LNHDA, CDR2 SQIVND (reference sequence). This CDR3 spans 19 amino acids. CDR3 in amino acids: CASSIAPPGTSGGYNEQFF. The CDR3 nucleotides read TGTGCCAGTAGTATAGCACCACCTGGGACTAGCGGTGGCTACAATGAGCAGTTCTTC.